This is a list of T cell receptor beta chains from one sample in a study of blood T cell repertoires in COVID-19. The method was immunoSEQ multiplex PCR; TCRdb's version includes in-frame clones alone and lacks a portion of them. The sample lists around 250,000 clones; roughly 86% were seen once. The specimen was peripheral blood. The receptors were sampled from a man at least 80 years old with acute or convalescent COVID-19. CDR3s include the opening cysteine and the closing phenylalanine or tryptophan. Fields, in order: V gene, clone size, J gene, D gene, CDR3 protein, CDR3 DNA. D genes are given only for firm matches. Clone size is not always given. Where it is, it says once, few, many or a class for expanded clones.

>TRBV11-3|.|TRBJ2-7|TRBD1
CASSHRGSSYEQYF
TGTGCCAGCAGCCACAGGGGAAGCTCCTACGAGCAGTACTTC
>TRBV6-5|.|TRBJ1-1|TRBD1
CASSKDRGNTEAFF
TGTGCCAGCAGTAAGGACAGGGGGAACACTGAAGCTTTCTTT
>TRBV18|.|TRBJ2-2|.
CASSPAQSGTGELFF
TGTGCCAGCTCACCAGCACAGTCAGGGACCGGGGAGCTGTTTTTT
>TRBV18|.|TRBJ2-2|TRBD2
CASSPLPGTSGNTGELFF
TGTGCCAGCTCACCGCTACCAGGGACTAGCGGGAACACCGGGGAGCTGTTTTTT
>TRBV4-3|.|TRBJ1-3|.
CASSQDRQTNTIYF
TGCGCCAGCAGCCAAGATCGACAGACAAACACCATATATTTT
>TRBV4-1|.|TRBJ1-5|.
CASSQDEVNQPQHF
TGCGCCAGCAGCCAAGATGAGGTTAATCAGCCCCAGCATTTT
>TRBV7-9|.|TRBJ2-2|.
CASSSLGNTGELFF
TGTGCCAGCAGCTCACTAGGGAACACCGGGGAGCTGTTTTTT
>TRBV11-2|once|TRBJ2-2|.
CASSSLRVEGVITGELFF
TGTGCCAGCAGCTCCCTTAGGGTGGAAGGGGTAATCACCGGGGAGCTGTTTTTT
>TRBV19|.|TRBJ1-2|.
CASRWKSGEGGYTF
TGTGCCAGTAGATGGAAGTCCGGGGAAGGAGGCTACACCTTC
>TRBV28|.|TRBJ2-7|.
CASSLRVFTGYEQYF
TGTGCCAGCAGTTTAAGGGTATTTACGGGGTACGAGCAGTACTTC
>TRBV6-5|.|TRBJ1-2|.
CASRAGTGGFYGYTF
TGTGCCAGCAGGGCCGGGACGGGGGGATTCTATGGCTACACCTTC
>TRBV5-1|.|TRBJ2-5|.
CASSLTTGAETQYF
TGCGCCAGCAGCTTGACAACAGGAGCAGAGACCCAGTACTTC
>TRBV19|.|TRBJ2-1|.
CASSIRGSGFSYNEQFF
TGTGCCAGTAGTATTCGGGGTAGCGGCTTCTCCTACAATGAGCAGTTCTTC
>TRBV10-2|.|TRBJ1-2|.
CASSESNRSPRGYGYTF
TGCGCCAGCAGTGAGTCGAACCGATCACCTAGGGGCTATGGCTACACCTTC
>TRBV19|.|TRBJ2-5|.
CATRRAGALETQYF
TGTGCCACCCGACGGGCGGGTGCGTTAGAGACCCAGTACTTC
>TRBV7-2|.|TRBJ2-1|TRBD1
CASTLGPGGNEQFF
TGTGCCAGCACCCTCGGGCCAGGGGGCAATGAGCAGTTCTTC